The T cell receptor delta chain described here comes from a study of delta chains in infants with herpesvirus infections. As for the study in general: A Ugandan infant cohort was followed from birth for primary CMV. Infants infected with CMV after birth were searched for public fetal Vdelta1/Vgamma8 clonotype. Overall study results and limits: Later infection age appeared linked to lower public-clonotype frequency among Vdelta1 cells. Uninfected infants and those infected after 120 days lacked the public clonotype.

Of note for this clone: What it binds is not known.

The CDR3 runs 22 residues. V lost 2 bases to trimming and J lost 0 bases, with 31 bases between them. In germline, CDR1 is TSWWSYY, CDR2 QGS. Gamma-chain- and delta-chain-specific primers converted PBMC RNA into TCR cDNA. TCRdb reanalysed the RT-PCR reads via CATT. The sample carries some 880 delta-chain clones, just over 35% recorded once. The chain recombines TRDV1 with TRDJ1; tentatively, D is TRDD3 (6 bases). The material was peripheral blood, obtained at time point 2 of longitudinal follow-up. This sequence was found in a human donor who was a Ugandan infant, either HIV-exposed or HIV-unexposed (not recorded which). CDR3 nucleotides: TGTGCTCTTGGGGAAGGAGGGTGTCGATGGGGGTCGACCTGGGATTACACCGATAAACTCATCTTT. Translating it yields CALGEGGCRWGSTWDYTDKLIF.